One and the same sample provided the 15 T cell receptor beta chains below, sequenced in a study of human T cells and chemical hapten exposure. TCRdb itself ran the RACE reads through MiXCR, one entry per CDR3 protein. The top ten hold about 5.6% of the sample, which has about 350,000 distinct CDR3 sequences, about 6.9% seen once. Sample time point: patch test 2, 6 weeks after DPC sensitization. Indicated treatment: therapeutic diphenylcyclopropenone sensitization with weekly scalp DPC. Sequencing used whole blood, obtained in connection with sensitization to the hapten diphenylcyclopropenone (DPC). Receptors originate from a woman aged 18-29 years with alopecia areata. Some clones in this sample may be carry-over from other donors' samples.

V gene TRBV12-3 or TRBV12-4 combines with J gene TRBJ1-3; 7 nucleotides agree with TRBD1. J gave up 2 bases and V 5 bases, and 9 bases lay outside the gene matches. The CDR3 loop spans 16 amino acids. CDR3 residues: CASSQIPGGAGNTIYF. As DNA, the CDR3 is TGTGCCAGCAGTCAGATCCCAGGGGGGGCTGGAAACACCATATATTTT.

This clonotype appeared a few times. This rearrangement joins TRBV6-5 to TRBJ1-5, with 8 bases lining up with TRBD1. The CDR3 consists of 13 residues. CDR1 is MNHEY, CDR2 SVGAGI, per germline. Trimming took 5 bases from V and 7 from J; bases not matched to a gene: 4. The CDR3 coding sequence is TGTGCCAGCAGTGCCGACAGGGGACAGCCCCAGCATTTT. Translation gives CASSADRGQPQHF.

This clonotype was observed at least ten times. This chain links TRBV6-2 or TRBV6-3 with TRBJ1-2; D gene uncertain. Germline V lookup: CDR1 MNHEY, CDR2 SVGEGT. This CDR3 region has 13 residues. Trimming stripped 2 bases from V and 4 bases from J, with 8 bases between. This CDR3 reads CASSYEAVYGYTF. CDR3 sequence (DNA): TGTGCCAGCAGTTACGAGGCAGTCTATGGCTACACCTTC.

This clonotype was recorded many times. The chain recombines TRBV12-3 or TRBV12-4 with TRBJ2-4; D is unclear. Trimming left V 0 bases short and J 3 bases short, with 15 bases between. The CDR3 is 17 residues long. The CDR3 DNA reads TGTGCCAGCAGTTTAGCGAGTCAGAGGCCCTTCAAAAACATTCAGTACTTC. Translated, it gives CASSLASQRPFKNIQYF.

This clonotype was observed a handful of times. The chain has TRBV7-3 and TRBJ1-1; 10 bases fit TRBD1. This CDR3 has 17 residues. The ends lost 5 bases at V and 4 bases at J; junction bases unmatched: 13. Germline CDR1 and CDR2: SGHTA and FQGTGA. Here the CDR3 DNA reads TGTGCCAGCAGCCCAAGACAGGGGGCGGCGAGGATCACTGAAGCTTTCTTT. It specifies CASSPRQGAARITEAFF.

The J gene is TRBJ2-3, the V gene TRBV7-9; D unresolved. V was pared by 5 bases and J by 7 bases, with 10 bases between. Germline V gene lookup returns CDR1 SEHNR and CDR2 FQNEAQ (reference sequence). This CDR3 region has 12 residues. In nucleotides, the CDR3 is TGTGCCAGCAGCGCTCTCTCAAATACGCAGTATTTT. This gives the protein CASSALSNTQYF.

This clonotype was counted at least ten times. The J gene is TRBJ1-5, the V gene TRBV3-1, with D unclear. V was cut by 3 bases and J by 0 bases, with 3 bases left in between. The CDR3 has 13 residues. CDR1 and CDR2 (germline): LGHDT, YNNKEL (reference sequence). CDR3 amino acids: CASSQFSNQPQHF. Here the CDR3 DNA reads TGTGCCAGCAGCCAGTTTAGCAATCAGCCCCAGCATTTT.

This clonotype showed up many times. The chain employs TRBV7-9 and TRBJ1-5; 7 positions match TRBD1. This CDR3 comprises 18 residues. The J segment lost 6 bases and the V segment lost 4 bases, leaving 18 bases of the junction unmatched. Germline values: CDR1 SEHNR, CDR2 FQNEAQ (reference sequence). CDR3: CASSSGFGERGQGQPQHF. The CDR3 region has the DNA TGTGCCAGCAGCTCTGGTTTTGGAGAAAGGGGGCAGGGTCAGCCCCAGCATTTT.

The J gene is TRBJ1-1, the V gene TRBV7-2; 8 positions match TRBD1. In germline, CDR1 is SGHTA, CDR2 FQGNSA. The CDR3 sequence is 14 residues long. Trimming at V came to 10 bases and at J to 4 bases, leaving 11 bases not matched to a gene. This CDR3 is CATDRGGKGTEAFF. The CDR3 DNA is TGTGCCACCGACAGGGGAGGTAAGGGCACTGAAGCTTTCTTT.

This clonotype was picked up many times. The chain employs TRBV6-1 and TRBJ2-7; D remains ambiguous. Trimming took off 8 bases at V and 6 bases at J, with 11 bases between the two ends. The CDR3 has 11 amino acids. Germline CDR1 and CDR2: MNHNS and SASEGT. As DNA, the CDR3 is TGTGCCAGCGACGGAGAAGGCGAGCAGTACTTC. Translating gives CASDGEGEQYF.

This clonotype was seen a few times. V and J are TRBV7-8 and TRBJ1-5; 9 bases line up with TRBD1. Germline V CDR1 and CDR2: SGHVS, FQNEAQ. V lost 0 bases and J lost 5; bases outside the gene matches: 5. CDR3 length: 16 amino acids. DNA of the CDR3: TGTGCCAGCAGCTTAGCCGGGACAGGGTTCGATCAGCCCCAGCATTTT. Its protein is CASSLAGTGFDQPQHF.

This rearrangement joins TRBV18 to TRBJ2-3, with 11 bases fitting TRBD2. The germline V gene encodes CDR1 KGHSH and CDR2 LQKENI. The CDR3 spans 16 residues. With 3 bases clipped from V and 2 bases from J, the junction kept 4 bases outside the gene matches. The CDR3 loop reads CASSPTSGKLTDTQYF. CDR3 DNA: TGTGCCAGCTCACCGACTAGCGGGAAACTCACAGATACGCAGTATTTT.

This clonotype was counted many times. The chain is built from TRBV7-2 and TRBJ2-3; TRBD2 aligns across 8 bases. CDR3 length equals 14 residues. The V gene's germline CDR1 is SGHTA and CDR2 FQGNSA. V lost 7 bases to trimming and J lost 5 bases; unmatched junction nucleotides: 8. The DNA of the CDR3 is TGTGCCAGCACGCAACTAGCGGAGCGAGATACGCAGTATTTT. It yields the protein CASTQLAERDTQYF.

V usage is TRBV12-3 or TRBV12-4 and J usage is TRBJ2-1; D remains ambiguous. The ends were cut back, 3 bases at V and 0 bases at J, with 9 bases in the middle. This CDR3 comprises 15 residues. CDR3 amino acids: CASSFSMSSYNEQFF. CDR3 DNA sequence: TGTGCCAGCAGTTTCTCTATGAGCTCCTACAATGAGCAGTTCTTC.

Ten or more counts support this clonotype. The chain employs TRBV6-2 or TRBV6-3 and TRBJ2-3; D is unresolved. This CDR3 contains 12 residues. Germline V gene lookup returns CDR1 MNHEY and CDR2 SVGEGT. V was shortened by 0 bases and J by 6 bases, with 4 bases between the two germline ends. This chain's CDR3 is CASSYSGDTQYF. CDR3 nucleotide sequence: TGTGCCAGCAGTTACTCGGGGGATACGCAGTATTTT.